These 28 T cell receptor beta chains were all obtained from the same sample, sequenced in a study of immune evolution from preneoplasia to lung adenocarcinoma (dated by TCRdb to the early 2020s). Receptor amplification or capture employed the immunoSEQ multiplex PCR assay. TCRdb mirrors the immuneACCESS table, restricted to in-frame sequences. Some clones are absent from its copies; in checked studies, under half trace to an unresolved V gene, and the reason for the others is unknown. In this sample the table shows some 15,000 clones, roughly 80% of which occur a single time. The ten top clones hold 2.5% to 3.5% of the sample. The sample was FFPE minimally invasive lung adenocarcinoma tissue. The cell subset or site tag for this specimen amounts to: micro-invasive lung adenocarcinoma (MIA). The receptor set was obtained from a person aged 60-80 years with lung adenocarcinoma.

The chain joins TRBV5-1 to TRBJ2-7; a weak D match, TRBD1 (7 bases). Per the germline V gene, CDR1 is SGHRS and CDR2 is YFSETQ. With 7 bases removed from V and 7 bases from J, the gap between germline ends came to 18 bases. CDR3 length: 13 amino acids. DNA of the CDR3: TGCGCCAGCGGAGGAGCCCAGGGGGGAGAGCAGTACTTC. Translated, it gives CASGGAQGGEQYF.

About this clone: This sample includes further DNA sequences coding for the same CDR3. V gene TRBV18 combines with J gene TRBJ1-1; TRBD1 is a possible D gene (5 bases). The V gene's germline CDR1 is KGHSH and CDR2 LQKENI. The CDR3 spans 14 residues. V was shortened by 4 bases and J by 0 bases, with 9 bases between the two germline ends. CDR3: CASSLGTVNTEAFF. The CDR3 nucleotides read TGTGCCAGCTCACTGGGGACGGTGAACACTGAAGCTTTCTTT.

The sample holds a few counts of this clone. The chain recombines TRBV7-9 with TRBJ1-1; 9 bases fit TRBD1. This CDR3 contains 14 residues. CDR1 is SEHNR, CDR2 FQNEAQ, per germline (reference sequence). V gave up 5 bases and J gave up 6 bases; unmatched junction bases: 7. In nucleotides, the CDR3 is TGTGCCAGCAGCACAACAGGGGGCGACGCTGAAGCTTTCTTT. It specifies CASSTTGGDAEAFF.

This clone came up a few times. The rearrangement uses TRBV10-1 and TRBJ2-5; 10 bases line up with TRBD2. The CDR3 length is 13 residues. The germline CDR1 and CDR2 sequences are WNHNN and SYGVQD (reference sequence). V was pared by 4 bases and J by 6 bases, with 2 bases of the junction left unmatched. The CDR3: CASSASGGQTQYF. The CDR3 DNA is TGCGCCAGCAGTGCTAGCGGGGGACAGACCCAGTACTTC.

The sample holds a few counts of this clone. The chain carries TRBV29-1 and TRBJ1-2, with D hard to call. Trimming removed 4 bases at V and 4 bases at J, with 16 bases between. This CDR3 contains 14 residues. Germline V gene sequence: CDR1 SQVTM, CDR2 ANQGSEA. Here the CDR3 DNA reads TGCAGCGTTGTAGCCGGGGTGATCTCCTATGGCTACACCTTC. Translated: CSVVAGVISYGYTF.

Only one count was recorded for this clone. The chain is built from TRBV21-1 and TRBJ1-2. TRBV21-1 is an annotated pseudogene. This CDR3 comprises 14 residues. The CDR3 spells CASSKTQRHYGYTF. Written as DNA, the CDR3 is TGTGCCAGCAGCAAAACTCAACGCCACTATGGCTACACCTTC.

The genes are TRBV2 and TRBJ1-4, with D unclear. The CDR3 is made up of 14 amino acids. Germline V gene data show CDR1 as SNHLY and CDR2 as FYNNEI. V dropped 6 bases and J dropped 7 bases, with 15 bases sitting between them. This CDR3 reads CASSAGGGFEKLFF. The CDR3 DNA reads TGTGCCAGCAGCGCGGGAGGCGGCTTTGAAAAACTGTTTTTT.

This clone has a single count. V and J are TRBV5-6 and TRBJ1-2; no firm D call. The CDR3 length is 14 residues. Trimming stripped 0 bases from V and 4 bases from J, with 10 bases between. In germline, CDR1 is SGHDT, CDR2 YYEEEE. The CDR3 DNA sequence: TGTGCCAGCAGCTTGGTCGGTGGCTCCTATGGCTACACCTTC. Translation: CASSLVGGSYGYTF.

V and J are TRBV30 and TRBJ2-7, with unresolved D. The CDR3 consists of 13 residues. Germline-derived CDR1 and CDR2 are GTSNPN and SVGIG (reference sequence). Trimming cost V 4 bases and J 5 bases, with 15 bases left between them. CDR3: CAWNWQSGHEQYF. The DNA for the CDR3 is TGTGCCTGGAACTGGCAGAGTGGTCACGAGCAGTACTTC.

The rearrangement links TRBV13 to TRBJ2-6; maybe TRBD1 (5 bases). V was shortened by 3 bases and J by 0 bases, with 12 bases between the two germline ends. In germline, CDR1 is PRHDT, CDR2 FYEKMQ (reference sequence). The CDR3 is 17 residues long. CDR3 sequence reads: CASSFRVSLSGANVLTF. CDR3 in DNA: TGTGCCAGCAGCTTCAGGGTAAGCCTCTCTGGGGCCAACGTCCTGACTTTC.

This chain uses TRBV11-2 with TRBJ2-7; D could derive from TRBD1 or TRBD2 (5 bases each). V lost 4 bases, J lost 4 bases, and 17 bases lay in between. The CDR3 has 15 amino acids. Germline CDR1 and CDR2: SGHAT and FQNNGV. CDR3 loop: CASSYTGTVGYEQYF. The CDR3 region has the DNA TGTGCCAGCAGCTATACTGGGACGGTCGGGTACGAGCAGTACTTC.

The chain combines TRBV7-9 with TRBJ2-1, with a weak D call TRBD2 (5 bases). V shed 6 bases and J shed 7 bases, with 7 bases lying between them. CDR3 size: 11 residues. CDR1 and CDR2 (germline): SEHNR, FQNEAQ (reference sequence). The CDR3 DNA reads as TGTGCCAGCAGGAGGGAGAATGAGCAGTTCTTC. It translates to CASRRENEQFF.

V and J are TRBV2 and TRBJ1-5; no clear D gene. CDR1 and CDR2 from the germline V gene are SNHLY and FYNNEI. The CDR3 has 15 amino acids. Trimming took 5 bases from V and 2 from J, leaving 13 bases between them. Here the CDR3 reads CASSYDWAGNQPQHF. CDR3 DNA: TGTGCCAGCAGTTATGACTGGGCAGGCAATCAGCCCCAGCATTTT.

The V and J genes are TRBV28 and TRBJ2-1; possible D gene TRBD2, 6 bases. V lost 2 bases to trimming and J lost 2 bases, with 28 bases between them. Germline values: CDR1 MDHEN, CDR2 SYDVKM. The CDR3 consists of 21 residues. The CDR3: CASSLRQGAHNPGVPYNEQFF. Here the CDR3 DNA reads TGTGCCAGCAGTTTAAGACAAGGCGCCCATAACCCGGGAGTCCCCTACAATGAGCAGTTCTTC.

J is TRBJ1-6 and V is TRBV21-1. TRBV21-1 is designated a pseudogene. There are 15 residues in the CDR3. CDR3 nucleotide sequence: TGTGCCAGCAGCAAAGTCACAGACGGGAATTCACCCCTCCACTTT. Translating gives CASSKVTDGNSPLHF.

The rearrangement links TRBV28 to TRBJ1-4; 9 bases are shared with TRBD1. Looked up from germline, CDR1 is MDHEN and CDR2 is SYDVKM. V lost 6 bases to trimming and J lost 8 bases; unmatched junction nucleotides: 7. This CDR3 spans 14 amino acids. The CDR3 loop is CASSSGQGLEKLFF. The CDR3 bases are TGTGCCAGCAGCAGCGGACAGGGGCTGGAAAAACTGTTTTTT.

The chain employs TRBV7-2 and TRBJ2-3; D gene ambiguous. The CDR3 covers 13 residues. Germline V gene sequence: CDR1 SGHTA, CDR2 FQGNSA. Trimming pared 5 bases from V and 6 bases from J, leaving 12 bases between. CDR3 DNA: TGTGCCAGCAGCGTGACCGCATGGGATACGCAGTATTTT. Protein product: CASSVTAWDTQYF.

The chain carries TRBV19 and TRBJ1-1, with 10 bases that match TRBD1. V trimming: 6 bases; J trimming: 4 bases; junction bases outside the gene matches: 8. Germline assignment: CDR1 LNHDA and CDR2 SQIVND (reference sequence). The CDR3 is made up of 15 amino acids. The CDR3 loop reads CASRPGTGVGTEAFF. CDR3 nucleotide sequence: TGTGCCAGTAGACCCGGGACAGGGGTTGGCACTGAAGCTTTCTTT.

The chain is built from TRBV7-8 and TRBJ1-5; D is unresolved. The CDR3 is 14 residues long. Trimming cost V 1 base and J 9 bases, with 13 bases left between them. Germline loops: CDR1 SGHVS, CDR2 FQNEAQ. The CDR3 nucleotides read TGTGCCAGCAGCTTAGATCAAGGTAGGCGGCCCCAGCATTTT. This gives the protein CASSLDQGRRPQHF. The entire variable domain, with the rest obtained from reference TRBV7-8 and TRBJ1-5, is as follows: GAGVSQSPRYKVAKRGQDVALRCDPISGHVSLFWYQQALGQGPEFLTYFQNEAQLDKSGLPSDRFFAERPEGSVSTLKIQRTQQEDSAVYLCASSLDQGRRPQHFGDGTRLSIL.

The chain links TRBV5-1 to TRBJ2-7, with TRBD1 matching 9 bases. Germline CDR1 is SGHRS and CDR2 is YFSETQ. The CDR3 totals 15 residues. V was pared by 0 bases and J by 3 bases, with 4 bases of the junction left unmatched. The CDR3 region is CASSLAPGQGYEQYF. The CDR3, as DNA: TGCGCCAGCAGCTTGGCTCCGGGACAGGGCTACGAGCAGTACTTC.

This clone was counted a single time. The V and J genes are TRBV28 and TRBJ1-3; no clear D. This CDR3 is 13 amino acids long. The germline V gene has CDR1 MDHEN and CDR2 SYDVKM. Trimming stripped 4 bases from V and 2 bases from J, with 6 bases between. This chain's CDR3 is CASSSNPGNTIYF. CDR3 coding DNA: TGTGCCAGCAGTTCCAATCCTGGAAACACCATATATTTT.

The chain joins TRBV6-4 to TRBJ2-5, with 7 bases aligning to TRBD2. This CDR3 region has 12 residues. Germline V CDR1 and CDR2: MRHNA, SNTAGT. J gave up 2 bases and V 7 bases, and 1 base lay outside the gene matches. DNA for the CDR3: TGTGCCAGCAACGGGGGGCAAGAGACCCAGTACTTC. Translation: CASNGGQETQYF.

A few counts support this clone. This chain uses TRBV27 with TRBJ1-2; D unresolved. The CDR3 has 14 amino acids. Trimming removed 1 base at V and 7 bases at J, with 13 bases between. CDR1 is MNHEY, CDR2 SMNVEV, per germline (reference sequence). The chain's CDR3 is CASSLFSGVGGYTF. The CDR3 region has the DNA TGTGCCAGCAGTTTATTCTCCGGGGTCGGTGGCTACACCTTC.

The J gene is TRBJ1-1, the V gene TRBV7-3, with 9 bases matching TRBD1. The germline CDR1 and CDR2 sequences are SGHTA and FQGTGA. The CDR3 loop spans 13 amino acids. After removal of 4 bases from V and 11 bases from J, the junction contained 8 bases not matched to a gene. The CDR3 here is CASSSGQGIEAFF. Written as DNA, the CDR3 is TGTGCCAGCAGCTCGGGACAGGGAATTGAGGCTTTCTTT.

The chain couples TRBV9 to TRBJ1-3, with D perhaps TRBD1 (6 bases). Germline V gene data show CDR1 as SGDLS and CDR2 as YYNGEE. This CDR3 contains 17 residues. V lost 4 bases, J lost 3 bases, and 20 bases lay in between. The CDR3 sequence is CASSPENGGPYGNTIYF. In DNA form, the CDR3 reads TGTGCCAGCAGCCCAGAGAACGGGGGCCCGTATGGAAACACCATATATTTT. Combining the CDR3 with reference TRBV9 and TRBJ1-3 gives the whole variable domain DSGVTQTPKHLITATGQRVTLRCSPRSGDLSVYWYQQSLDQGLQFLIQYYNGEERAKGNILERFSAQQFPDLHSELNLSSLELGDSALYFCASSPENGGPYGNTIYFGEGSWLTVV.

This chain connects TRBV29-1 to TRBJ2-3, with TRBD2 as a possible D gene (6 bases). The CDR3 is 13 amino acids. Per germline, CDR1 SQVTM and CDR2 ANQGSEA. The CDR3 here is CSGTGDDTDTQYF. CDR3 sequence (DNA): TGCTCTGGGACGGGGGATGATACAGATACGCAGTATTTT.

This rearrangement joins TRBV12-5 to TRBJ2-7; D is tentatively TRBD1 or TRBD2 (5 bases each). The CDR3 loop spans 14 amino acids. Germline CDR1 LGHNT, CDR2 FRNRAP. The germline V and J ends were trimmed by 9 bases and 6 bases, with 21 bases remaining between them. In DNA, the CDR3 is TGTGCTAGCGCCGGGACGTCGTCCTTTCGCGAGCAGTACTTC. It encodes CASAGTSSFREQYF.

CDR3 nucleotide sequence: TGTGCCAGCAGCCCTACAGGGGGCAATCAGCCCCAGCATTTT. This translates into CASSPTGGNQPQHF. The V and J genes are TRBV7-2 and TRBJ1-5; 7 bases are a match to TRBD1. V gave up 5 bases and J gave up 2 bases; unmatched junction bases: 3. The CDR3 is made up of 14 amino acids. The germline V gene has CDR1 SGHTA and CDR2 FQGNSA.